This is a list of T cell receptor beta chains from one sample in a study of cytomegalovirus exposure and HLA in healthy donors. Assay: immunoSEQ multiplex PCR; the TCRdb copy retains only in-frame clones and omits some. This repertoire shows tens of thousands of clones, roughly four fifths found once; its top ten account for nearly 3.5%. Sequencing was carried out using PBMCs. These receptors were obtained from a man aged 25 to 40 in good health and CMV-seropositive. Both conserved end residues are part of each CDR3. A D gene is named only where the DNA matches it firmly. Only some rows state a clone size, as once, few, many or a class for expanded clones.

V gene	D gene	J gene	clone size	CDR3 DNA	CDR3 protein
TRBV28	TRBD2	TRBJ2-1	.	TGTGCCAGCAGTTCTAGCGGGCAGAACAATGAGCAGTTCTTC	CASSSSGQNNEQFF
TRBV27	.	TRBJ1-4	.	TGTGCCAGCAGTTTTAGGGGTCGAGAAAAACTGTTTTTT	CASSFRGREKLFF
TRBV5-4	TRBD1	TRBJ1-1	few	TGTGCCAGCAGCTTACCCCAGGGGGACACTGAAGCTTTCTTT	CASSLPQGDTEAFF
TRBV9	TRBD1	TRBJ2-2	.	TGTGCCAGCACCGAGGGGACAGGGGACCTCCTGAACACCGGGGAGCTGTTTTTT	CASTEGTGDLLNTGELFF
TRBV21-1	.	TRBJ1-1	few	TGTGCCAGCACCCCGATATCAGACAACCCCGGCAGCAAAACTGAAGCTTTCTTT	CASTPISDNPGSKTEAFF
TRBV7-2	TRBD1	TRBJ1-6	few	TGTGCCAGCAGCGGGACAGGGGGCAATAATTCACCCCTCCACTTT	CASSGTGGNNSPLHF
TRBV28	TRBD2	TRBJ2-7	.	TGTGCCAGCAGGGCGGGAGGAATAATCGAGCAGTACTTC	CASRAGGIIEQYF
TRBV7-8	.	TRBJ1-5	.	TGTGCCAGCAGCTTCGGGGGGGGGCTCGGTCAACAGCCCCAGCATTTT	CASSFGGGLGQQPQHF
TRBV30	.	TRBJ2-4	.	TGTGCCTGGAGTAGCCTAGCTGTAGACATTCAGTACTTC	CAWSSLAVDIQYF
TRBV5-1	.	TRBJ1-1	few	TGCGCCAGCAGCGGGGGGGCCCCTCAGTCGACTGAAGCTTTCTTT	CASSGGAPQSTEAFF
TRBV7-9	TRBD2	TRBJ2-7	.	TGTTCCAGCAGCGATCGACTAGCGGGACACAACGAGCAGTACTTC	CSSSDRLAGHNEQYF
TRBV7-9	.	TRBJ1-4	.	TGTTCCAGCAGCTTAGCACAAGGCGGAACTAATGAAAAACTGTTTTTT	CSSSLAQGGTNEKLFF
TRBV14	.	TRBJ2-1	.	TGTGCCAGCAGCCAAGATACGGGAGTCGTCCACAATGAGCAGTTCTTC	CASSQDTGVVHNEQFF
TRBV6-6	.	TRBJ1-1	.	TGTGCCAGCGCACCTCAGGGTATCACTGAAGCTTTCTTT	CASAPQGITEAFF
TRBV6-1	.	TRBJ1-1	.	TGTGCCAGCAGTGTCAACACGAACACTGAAGCTTTCTTT	CASSVNTNTEAFF
TRBV9	TRBD1	TRBJ1-1	.	TGTGCCAGCAGCCTCAGACAGGGGGCGACAACTGAAGCTTTCTTT	CASSLRQGATTEAFF
TRBV11-2	.	TRBJ1-1	.	TGTGCCAGCATACCCCTAGGTGGTATGAGCACTGAAGCTTTCTTT	CASIPLGGMSTEAFF
TRBV7-9	.	TRBJ2-3	.	TGTGCCAGCAGCTTATTATCAGATACGCAGTATTTT	CASSLLSDTQYF
TRBV6-5	TRBD2	TRBJ2-7	once	TGTGCCAGCAGCCCCCCCCAGCGGGGGACCTACGAGCAGTACTTC	CASSPPQRGTYEQYF
TRBV28	TRBD1	TRBJ2-7	.	TGTGCCAGCAGCCAACCGGGACAGGGAAAAGAGCAGTACTTC	CASSQPGQGKEQYF
TRBV7-8	.	TRBJ1-5	.	TGTGCCAGCAGCAACCAACTGATGGAGCCCCAGCATTTT	CASSNQLMEPQHF
TRBV18	TRBD1	TRBJ2-4	.	TGTGCCAGCTCACATCCGGGACAGGGGCGGGACATTCAGTACTTC	CASSHPGQGRDIQYF
TRBV30	.	TRBJ2-2	.	TGTGCCTGGAGAATTGGAGGGAACACCGGGGAGCTGTTTTTT	CAWRIGGNTGELFF
TRBV5-6	.	TRBJ2-1	.	TGTGCCAGCAGCTTAGGAGTACATGAGCAGTTCTTC	CASSLGVHEQFF
TRBV28	TRBD2	TRBJ2-5	.	TGTGCCAGCAGCTACGCCCGGACTAGCGGGAGAGGCTCGGGTGAGACCCAGTACTTC	CASSYARTSGRGSGETQYF
TRBV29-1	TRBD1	TRBJ2-7	few	TGCAGCGCGAGACAGGGGGCCAACGAGCAGTACTTC	CSARQGANEQYF
TRBV28	TRBD2	TRBJ2-1	.	TGTGCCAGCAGACCCGGGACTAGCGGGGGGTACAATGAGCAGTTCTTC	CASRPGTSGGYNEQFF
TRBV5-4	.	TRBJ2-6	few	TGCGCCAGCAGCCAAGACTTTTCTGGGGCCAACGTCCTGACTTTC	CASSQDFSGANVLTF
TRBV7-9	.	TRBJ1-2	few	TGTGCCAGCAGCTTAGAGGAGGGTGTAGGCCCTGGCTACACCTTC	CASSLEEGVGPGYTF
TRBV28	TRBD1	TRBJ1-2	once	TGTGCCAGCAGTTGGGGGACAGGACCCTATGGCTATACCTTC	CASSWGTGPYGYTF
TRBV5-1	TRBD1	TRBJ1-6	.	TGCGCCAGCAGCTTGGGACAGGGGGCACTGAATTCACCCCTCCACTTT	CASSLGQGALNSPLHF
TRBV10-3	.	TRBJ1-2	.	TGTGCCATCAGTGAGCCCGGGCCGGGAAACTATGGCTACACCTTC	CAISEPGPGNYGYTF
TRBV2	.	TRBJ2-7	.	TGTGCCAGCAGTGAAAACCCGCCCGGGGTTAGGAACGAGCAGTACTTC	CASSENPPGVRNEQYF
TRBV7-9	.	TRBJ2-2	once	TGTGCCAGCAGCCCCCTTGGAGTCGGCGGGGAGCTGTTTTTT	CASSPLGVGGELFF
TRBV14	.	TRBJ2-7	.	TGTGCCAGCAGCCAAGGGGCTAGCCGATACGAGCAGTACTTC	CASSQGASRYEQYF
TRBV11-2	TRBD2	TRBJ2-2	once	TGTGCCAGCAGGAGAGACGGACTAGCGGTAAACACCGGGGAGCTGTTTTTT	CASRRDGLAVNTGELFF
TRBV5-1	.	TRBJ2-7	.	TGCGCCAGCAGCTTCGGGGGTGAGGGTTTCTCCTACGAGCAGTACTTC	CASSFGGEGFSYEQYF
TRBV29-1	.	TRBJ1-2	.	TGCAGCGTTGTCCTAGGCGAGGGCGGCTACACCTTC	CSVVLGEGGYTF
TRBV7-2	TRBD1	TRBJ1-4	.	TGTGCCAGCAGCCCGTCGACAGGGGAAATTGAAAAACTGTTTTTT	CASSPSTGEIEKLFF
TRBV7-6	TRBD1	TRBJ2-3	.	TGTGCCAGCAGCTTAAAAGGGGGCGGCACAGATACGCAGTATTTT	CASSLKGGGTDTQYF
TRBV5-1	.	TRBJ1-1	.	TGCGCCAGCAGCTTGGAGAGCTGGAACACTGAAGCTTTCTTT	CASSLESWNTEAFF
TRBV6-5	.	TRBJ2-7	.	TGTGCCAGCAGTTGGGCCAGTGCTTCCTACGAGCAGTACTTC	CASSWASASYEQYF
TRBV7-9	.	TRBJ1-6	.	TGTGCCAGCGGTCAGAGGGCGCCCAATTCACCCCTCCACTTT	CASGQRAPNSPLHF
TRBV11-2	.	TRBJ1-5	few	TGTGCCAGCAGCTTAGGACAGCAAGCTTATCAGCCCCAGCATTTT	CASSLGQQAYQPQHF
TRBV5-4	.	TRBJ1-4	.	TGTGCCAGCAGCACCCGGGAGGGTGGCGAAAAACTGTTTTTT	CASSTREGGEKLFF
TRBV10-3	TRBD2	TRBJ2-7	.	TGTGCCATCGGAACCGGGACTAGCGCCTACGAGCAGTACTTC	CAIGTGTSAYEQYF
TRBV18	.	TRBJ1-6	.	TGTGCCAGCTCCATAGACAGGCCTAATTCACCCCTCCACTTT	CASSIDRPNSPLHF